This passage covers 15 T cell receptor beta chains from one sample sequenced in a study of early T cells in non-severe SARS-CoV-2 infection. MiXCR was run by TCRdb on the 5' RACE reads, yielding one entry per CDR3 protein. The profile covers about 52,000 distinct CDR3 sequences, with approximately 10% appearing a single time and about 13% taken by the ten largest. Material for sequencing was whole blood. All receptors come from an adult who was a healthcare worker with PCR-confirmed SARS-CoV-2 infection or an uninfected control (not recorded which).

This clonotype has at least ten counts. The chain employs TRBV19 and TRBJ2-1, with 7 bases identical to TRBD2. CDR1 and CDR2 (germline): LNHDA, SQIVND (reference sequence). The CDR3 length is 20 residues. V trimming: 6 bases; J trimming: 2 bases; junction bases outside the gene matches: 22. The CDR3 protein is CASRRSHLDSASGTYNEQFF. DNA for the CDR3: TGTGCCAGTAGAAGATCCCATTTGGACTCCGCTAGCGGAACCTACAATGAGCAGTTCTTC.

This clonotype was counted only a few times. The rearrangement joins TRBV6-1 to TRBJ2-1; possibly TRBD2 for D (7 bases). Germline V CDR1 and CDR2: MNHNS, SASEGT. The CDR3 is 15 amino acids. Trimming cost V 6 bases and J 6 bases, with 18 bases left between them. The CDR3 region has the DNA TGTGCCAGCAGGGGAGGGCAGGGGCTACCCAATGAGCAGTTCTTC. Protein product: CASRGGQGLPNEQFF.

The table lists this clonotype with a few counts. This chain joins TRBV11-2 and TRBJ2-7, with 8 bases that match TRBD1. J gave up 4 bases and V 5 bases, and 10 bases lay outside the gene matches. The germline V gene has CDR1 SGHAT and CDR2 FQNNGV. There are 15 residues in the CDR3. The CDR3 DNA is TGTGCCAGCAGCCGATCTCAGGGGGCAGGATACGAGCAGTACTTC. Its protein is CASSRSQGAGYEQYF.

This clonotype was observed a few times. The V gene is TRBV11-2, the J gene TRBJ2-5, with D perhaps TRBD1 (5 bases). This CDR3 contains 15 residues. The V and J ends lost 2 bases and 4 bases respectively, with 14 bases between them. Germline V gene sequence: CDR1 SGHAT, CDR2 FQNNGV. The CDR3 bases are TGTGCCAGCAGCTTACTGGCCAGGGTTACAGAGACCCAGTACTTC. Amino acids: CASSLLARVTETQYF.

This chain uses TRBV7-2 with TRBJ2-5; D gene ambiguous. Germline V gene sequence: CDR1 SGHTA, CDR2 FQGNSA. The CDR3 consists of 16 residues. With 2 bases removed from V and 4 bases from J, the gap between germline ends came to 17 bases. CDR3 nucleotides: TGTGCCAGCAGCTTATGGGCCATCTCGAACGGAGAGACCCAGTACTTC. Its translation is CASSLWAISNGETQYF.

This clonotype was seen a handful of times. The V and J genes are TRBV11-1 and TRBJ2-5; D is unclear. CDR3 size: 14 residues. Trimming took off 5 bases at V and 0 bases at J, with 10 bases between the two ends. Germline-derived CDR1 and CDR2 are SGHAT and FQDESV (reference sequence). This chain's CDR3 is CASSLGPYQETQYF. The CDR3 nucleotides read TGTGCCAGCAGCCTAGGACCATACCAAGAGACCCAGTACTTC.

This rearrangement joins TRBV7-9 to TRBJ2-5; 8 bases align to TRBD1. Germline V gene lookup returns CDR1 SEHNR and CDR2 FQNEAQ (reference sequence). The CDR3 contains 14 residues. Trimming cost V 0 bases and J 9 bases; bases outside gene matches: 6. CDR3 nucleotide sequence: TGTGCCAGCAGCTTAGCTTCGACAGGGGCGTCCCAGTACTTC. Residues: CASSLASTGASQYF.

The CDR3 DNA is TGTGCCAGCAGCCCTTCCGGGGCCCCAGGGACCCAGTACTTC. Translated: CASSPSGAPGTQYF. This chain uses TRBV6-6 with TRBJ2-5, with D tentatively TRBD1 or TRBD2 (5 bases each). The V end was cut by 6 bases, the J end by 7 bases, with 18 bases between. The CDR3 has 14 amino acids. The germline V gene has CDR1 MNHNY and CDR2 SVGAGI (reference sequence).

This clonotype was observed a handful of times. The chain uses TRBV7-9 and TRBJ2-5; 16 bases are shared with TRBD2. V was clipped by 5 bases and J by 5 bases; unmatched bases: 8. From germline, CDR1 is SEHNR and CDR2 FQNEAQ (reference sequence). CDR3 length equals 17 residues. CDR3 DNA sequence: TGTGCCAGCAGCCCCGGGACTAGCGGGAGGGCCGGGGAGACCCAGTACTTC. Translation gives CASSPGTSGRAGETQYF.

This clonotype was counted a few times. The V gene is TRBV12-3 or TRBV12-4, the J gene TRBJ2-7, with TRBD1 matching over 10 bases. The CDR3 contains 17 residues. V shed 4 bases and J 9 bases; nucleotides not matched to a gene: 18. CDR3 nucleotide sequence: TGTGCCAGCAGTTCGGGACAGGGGCTTCCCGTATTTTTACGGCAGTACTTC. It yields the protein CASSSGQGLPVFLRQYF.

The CDR3 DNA sequence: TGTGCCAGCAGTCCCCCTTTGGGGCCCCTTTCGGCCAAAAACATTCAGTACTTC. Translating it yields CASSPPLGPLSAKNIQYF. This chain links TRBV12-3 or TRBV12-4 with TRBJ2-4; D possibly corresponds to TRBD1 (5 bases). The germline V and J ends were trimmed by 5 bases and 1 base, with 21 bases remaining between them. The CDR3 spans 18 residues.

This clonotype was observed a handful of times. The chain joins TRBV30 to TRBJ1-3; TRBD1 aligns across 7 bases. The J segment lost 4 bases and the V segment lost 4 bases, leaving 7 bases of the junction unmatched. Germline lookup yields CDR1 GTSNPN and CDR2 SVGIG (reference sequence). This CDR3 has 14 residues. CDR3 residues: CAWTDRDRGNTIYF. For the CDR3, the DNA is TGTGCCTGGACCGACAGGGACAGAGGAAACACCATATATTTT.

This clonotype was seen repeatedly, ten times or more. This chain uses TRBV4-3 with TRBJ2-7; 7 positions match TRBD1. The V and J ends lost 1 base and 5 bases, in that order; junction bases with no gene match: 14. The CDR3 contains 17 residues. Per germline, CDR1 LGHNA and CDR2 YSLEER. For the CDR3, the DNA is TGCGCCAGCAGCCAAGCCTGGTTCGGTGACAGGGACCACGAGCAGTACTTC. Translation gives CASSQAWFGDRDHEQYF.

Here the CDR3 reads CASSRPTGELFF. The CDR3 DNA sequence: TGTGCCAGCAGCAGACCTACCGGGGAGCTGTTTTTT. The genes are TRBV3-1 and TRBJ2-2; D is undetermined. CDR3 size: 12 residues. From germline, CDR1 is LGHDT and CDR2 YNNKEL (reference sequence). V was cut by 5 bases and J by 5 bases, with 6 bases left in between.

This clonotype was recorded a few times. V gene TRBV27 combines with J gene TRBJ1-1, with D possibly matching TRBD1 (5 bases). This CDR3 contains 15 residues. Germline V gene lookup returns CDR1 MNHEY and CDR2 SMNVEV (reference sequence). V gave up 5 bases and J gave up 4 bases, with 17 bases separating them. CDR3 amino acids: CASSLAGVSGTEAFF. As DNA, the CDR3 is TGTGCCAGCAGTCTTGCGGGGGTGAGTGGCACTGAAGCTTTCTTT.